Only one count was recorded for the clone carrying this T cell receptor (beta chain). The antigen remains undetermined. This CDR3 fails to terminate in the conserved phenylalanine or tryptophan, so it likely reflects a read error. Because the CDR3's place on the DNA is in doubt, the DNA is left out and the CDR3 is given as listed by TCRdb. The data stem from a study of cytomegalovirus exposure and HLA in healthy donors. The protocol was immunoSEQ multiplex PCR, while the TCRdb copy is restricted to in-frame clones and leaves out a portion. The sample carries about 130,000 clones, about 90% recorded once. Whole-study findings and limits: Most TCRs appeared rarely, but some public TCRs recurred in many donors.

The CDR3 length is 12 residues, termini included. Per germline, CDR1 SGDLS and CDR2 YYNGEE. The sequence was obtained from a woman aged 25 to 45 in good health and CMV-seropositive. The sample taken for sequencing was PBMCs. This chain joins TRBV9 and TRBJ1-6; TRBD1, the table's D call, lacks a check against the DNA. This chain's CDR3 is CASSAPNDRVAK.